Included here is one TCR beta chain sequence, with context. The entry originates in a study of blood T cell repertoires in COVID-19. Authors' processing steps: Amplification of reference gene primers provided the estimated nucleated cell counts. The protocol was immunoSEQ multiplex PCR, while the TCRdb copy is restricted to in-frame clones and leaves out a portion. The V and J calls and the clone size are those of that table, but D and trimming were determined from the DNA. The repertoire holds over 250,000 clones, with approximately 92% as singletons. Germline CDR1 is MNHGY and CDR2 is SAAAGT. The CDR3 is 15 amino acids. V was clipped by 0 bases and J by 4 bases; unmatched bases: 3.

The rearrangement uses TRBV6-8 and TRBJ1-2, with 9 bases identical to TRBD1. The sequenced sample was PBMCs or T cells enriched from blood (not recorded which). This TCR was sampled from a woman between 25 and 40 years old who had recovered from COVID-19. CDR3 loop: CASSYSTGGSYGYTF. As DNA, the CDR3 is TGTGCCAGCAGTTACTCGACAGGGGGAAGCTATGGCTACACCTTC.